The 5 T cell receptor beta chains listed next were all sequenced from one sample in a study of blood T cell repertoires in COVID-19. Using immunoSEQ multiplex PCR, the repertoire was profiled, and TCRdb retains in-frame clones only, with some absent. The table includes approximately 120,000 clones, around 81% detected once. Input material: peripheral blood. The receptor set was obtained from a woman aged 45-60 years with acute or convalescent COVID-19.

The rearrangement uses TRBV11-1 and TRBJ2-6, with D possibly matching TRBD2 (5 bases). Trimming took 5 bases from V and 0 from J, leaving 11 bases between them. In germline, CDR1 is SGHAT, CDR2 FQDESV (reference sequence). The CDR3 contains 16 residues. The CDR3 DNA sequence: TGTGCCAGCAGCCCAGAACTAGTCTCTGGGGCCAACGTCCTGACTTTC. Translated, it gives CASSPELVSGANVLTF.

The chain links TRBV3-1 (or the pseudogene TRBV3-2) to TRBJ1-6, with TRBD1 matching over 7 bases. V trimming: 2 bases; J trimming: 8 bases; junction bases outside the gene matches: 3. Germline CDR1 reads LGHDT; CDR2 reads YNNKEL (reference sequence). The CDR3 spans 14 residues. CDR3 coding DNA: TGTGCCAGCAGCCAATACAGGGGTGATTCACCCCTCCACTTT. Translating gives CASSQYRGDSPLHF.

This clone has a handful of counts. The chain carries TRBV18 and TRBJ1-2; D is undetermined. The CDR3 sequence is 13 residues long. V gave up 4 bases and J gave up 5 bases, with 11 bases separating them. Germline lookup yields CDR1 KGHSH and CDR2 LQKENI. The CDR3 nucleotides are TGTGCCAGCTCACTCGCCACAAATTATGGCTACACCTTC. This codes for CASSLATNYGYTF.

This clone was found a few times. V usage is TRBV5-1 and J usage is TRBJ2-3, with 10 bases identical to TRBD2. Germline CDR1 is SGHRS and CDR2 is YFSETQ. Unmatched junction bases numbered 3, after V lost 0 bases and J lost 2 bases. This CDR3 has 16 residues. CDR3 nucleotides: TGCGCCAGCAGCTTGGCCACTAGCGGGAACACAGATACGCAGTATTTT. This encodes CASSLATSGNTDTQYF.

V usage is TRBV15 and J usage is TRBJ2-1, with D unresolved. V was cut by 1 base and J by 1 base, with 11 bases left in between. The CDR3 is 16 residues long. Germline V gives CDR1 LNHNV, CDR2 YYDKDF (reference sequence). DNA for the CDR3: TGTGCCACCAGCAGAGGAGGTTCACTTTCCTACAATGAGCAGTTCTTC. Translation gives CATSRGGSLSYNEQFF.